The text below deals with one T cell receptor beta chain. At one end the junction does not follow the germline gene, possibly because of a read error. These data are taken from a study of blood T cell repertoires in COVID-19. Assay used: immunoSEQ multiplex PCR; TCRdb lists only in-frame clones, some missing. The table shows 250,000 to 350,000 clones, with 90% to 95% occurring only once. The CDR3 sequence is 13 residues long. Looked up from germline, CDR1 is MNHEY and CDR2 is SVGAGI. Those enrolled in Seattle joined during active infection and were followed longitudinally afterward. Sequenced: peripheral blood. This TCR came from a woman in her twenties or thirties with COVID-19, enrolled during active disease. The chain uses TRBV6-5 and TRBJ2-7; TRBD2 aligns across 9 bases. For the CDR3, the DNA is TGTGCCAGCAGACCCCCAGGAGTAGCGGGAGTCTGGTTC. This gives the protein CASRPPGVAGVWF.